Shown below are 13 T cell receptor beta chains from a single sample sequenced in a study of blood T cell repertoires in COVID-19. Method: immunoSEQ multiplex PCR; TCRdb's copy keeps in-frame clones and lacks some. The table has 260,000 or so clones, 85% seen once; the top ten hold about 2.3%. Sequences were obtained from PBMCs or T cells enriched from blood (not recorded which). These receptors were obtained from a woman aged 45 to 65 who had recovered from COVID-19.

The chain employs TRBV10-1 and TRBJ2-3; 10 bases line up with TRBD2. CDR3 length equals 14 residues. Trimming cost V 10 bases and J 4 bases; bases outside gene matches: 8. The germline gives CDR1 WNHNN, CDR2 SYGVQD (reference sequence). CDR3 loop: CATFLAGAPDTQYF. The CDR3 DNA is TGCGCCACCTTTCTAGCGGGAGCTCCAGATACGCAGTATTTT.

For the CDR3, the DNA is TGTGCCAGCAGTGCTTCTGGACAGCGTGGGTTAGAGACCCAGTACTTC. It encodes CASSASGQRGLETQYF. The chain uses TRBV25-1 and TRBJ2-5, with D maybe TRBD1 (6 bases). The germline V gene has CDR1 MGHDK and CDR2 SYGVNS. V lost 4 bases and J 4 bases, leaving 19 bases between the germline ends. This CDR3 has 16 amino acids.

This chain connects TRBV13 to TRBJ1-6, with D unclear. CDR1 and CDR2 from the germline V gene are PRHDT and FYEKMQ (reference sequence). CDR3 length equals 15 residues. Trimming pared 2 bases from V and 7 bases from J, leaving 12 bases between. CDR3 nucleotides: TGTGCCAGCAGCTTACTTCGGGGAGGGAATTCACCCCTCCACTTT. Residues: CASSLLRGGNSPLHF.

This clone occurred a few times. This chain connects TRBV7-8 to TRBJ2-5; D unresolved. CDR1 SGHVS and CDR2 FQNEAQ come from the germline V gene. The length of the CDR3 is 14 residues. Trimming cost V 3 bases and J 2 bases, with 10 bases left between them. CDR3 loop: CASSFSAWQETQYF. In DNA, the CDR3 is TGTGCCAGCAGCTTCTCAGCGTGGCAAGAGACCCAGTACTTC. Drawing the rest from reference TRBV7-8 and TRBJ2-5, the complete variable domain is GAGVSQSPRYKVAKRGQDVALRCDPISGHVSLFWYQQALGQGPEFLTYFQNEAQLDKSGLPSDRFFAERPEGSVSTLKIQRTQQEDSAVYLCASSFSAWQETQYFGPGTRLLVL.

The CDR3 DNA reads TGTGCCACCAGCAGAGCGGGTGGCCTTTACGAGCAGTACTTC. Translation gives CATSRAGGLYEQYF. The rearrangement joins TRBV15 to TRBJ2-7; D uncertain. Germline assignment: CDR1 LNHNV and CDR2 YYDKDF (reference sequence). Trimming shortened V by 1 base and J by 4 bases, and 11 bases separated the two germline ends. The CDR3 sequence is 14 residues long.

V and J are TRBV2 and TRBJ1-4; 8 nucleotides match TRBD1. CDR3 length: 16 amino acids. Germline V gives CDR1 SNHLY, CDR2 FYNNEI. V lost 4 bases to trimming and J lost 2 bases; unmatched junction nucleotides: 6. CDR3 region: CASSVQGAGTNEKLFF. The CDR3 nucleotides read TGTGCCAGCAGTGTTCAGGGGGCAGGTACTAATGAAAAACTGTTTTTT. Supplemented by reference TRBV2 and TRBJ1-4, the full variable domain reads EPEVTQTPSHQVTQMGQEVILRCVPISNHLYFYWYRQILGQKVEFLVSFYNNEISEKSEIFDDQFSVERPDGSNFTLKIRSTKLEDSAMYFCASSVQGAGTNEKLFFGSGTQLSVL.

The chain uses TRBV7-6 and TRBJ2-2; 7 nucleotides line up with TRBD1. Germline values: CDR1 SGHVS, CDR2 FNYEAQ. J gave up 2 bases and V 4 bases, and 7 bases lay outside the gene matches. This CDR3 contains 16 residues. The CDR3 region has the DNA TGTGCCAGCAGCTACGCCGGGACAGCTAACACCGGGGAGCTGTTTTTT. It codes for CASSYAGTANTGELFF. Together with reference TRBV7-6 and TRBJ2-2, the CDR3 gives the full variable domain: GAGVSQSPRYKVTKRGQDVALRCDPISGHVSLYWYRQALGQGPEFLTYFNYEAQQDKSGLPNDRFSAERPEGSISTLTIQRTEQRDSAMYRCASSYAGTANTGELFFGEGSRLTVL.

The chain uses TRBV29-1 and TRBJ2-5; D is possibly TRBD2 (10 bases). The germline V gene encodes CDR1 SQVTM and CDR2 ANQGSEA. CDR3 length equals 24 residues. The germline V and J ends were trimmed by 1 base and 4 bases, with 43 bases remaining between them. The CDR3 loop reads CSVEGVTGGEPPAAAGGPPETQYF. The CDR3 DNA is TGCAGCGTTGAAGGGGTTACAGGGGGCGAACCTCCGGCTGCAGCGGGGGGGCCGCCAGAGACCCAGTACTTC. Full variable domain (outside the CDR3, taken from reference TRBV29-1 and TRBJ2-5): SAVISQKPSRDICQRGTSLTIQCQVDSQVTMMFWYRQQPGQSLTLIATANQGSEATYESGFVIDKFPISRPNLTFSTLTVSNMSPEDSSIYLCSVEGVTGGEPPAAAGGPPETQYFGPGTRLLVL.

The V call is TRBV5-1, the J call TRBJ1-2, with 7 bases fitting TRBD1. Germline CDR1 reads SGHRS; CDR2 reads YFSETQ. The CDR3 covers 15 residues. V was clipped by 0 bases and J by 5 bases; unmatched bases: 7. The CDR3 bases are TGCGCCAGCAGCTTGGGCACAGGGGTGGGATATGGCTACACCTTC. Its translation is CASSLGTGVGYGYTF.

The chain links TRBV7-9 to TRBJ1-3; possible D gene TRBD1, 6 bases. V was clipped by 5 bases and J by 2 bases, with 10 bases between them. This CDR3 has 14 residues. Germline assignment: CDR1 SEHNR and CDR2 FQNEAQ (reference sequence). This CDR3 reads CASSPTGPGNTIYF. CDR3 bases: TGTGCCAGCAGCCCTACAGGGCCTGGAAACACCATATATTTT.

As DNA, the CDR3 is TGTGCCAGCAGCCGACAAACAGGGGCAGGCGATACGCAGTATTTT. Its translation: CASSRQTGAGDTQYF. The chain is built from TRBV11-2 and TRBJ2-3; 7 nucleotides agree with TRBD1. The V segment lost 5 bases and the J segment 6 bases; nucleotides outside the gene matches: 11. Germline lookup yields CDR1 SGHAT and CDR2 FQNNGV. This CDR3 comprises 15 residues.

This clone was seen just once. This rearrangement joins TRBV10-2 to TRBJ1-3, with no clear D. The CDR3 sequence is 14 residues long. Trimming took 3 bases from V and 0 from J, leaving 6 bases between them. Germline values: CDR1 WSHSY, CDR2 SAAADI. CDR3 amino acids: CASSDLGSGNTIYF. The CDR3, as DNA: TGCGCCAGCAGTGACCTAGGCTCTGGAAACACCATATATTTT.

This chain uses TRBV3-1 (or the pseudogene TRBV3-2) with TRBJ1-5, with 7 positions matching TRBD1. The germline gives CDR1 LGHDT, CDR2 YNNKEL (reference sequence). With 3 bases clipped from V and 1 base from J, the junction kept 3 bases outside the gene matches. The CDR3 loop spans 15 amino acids. The CDR3 spells CASSHGTASNQPQHF. In DNA, the CDR3 is TGTGCCAGCAGCCATGGGACAGCCAGCAATCAGCCCCAGCATTTT.